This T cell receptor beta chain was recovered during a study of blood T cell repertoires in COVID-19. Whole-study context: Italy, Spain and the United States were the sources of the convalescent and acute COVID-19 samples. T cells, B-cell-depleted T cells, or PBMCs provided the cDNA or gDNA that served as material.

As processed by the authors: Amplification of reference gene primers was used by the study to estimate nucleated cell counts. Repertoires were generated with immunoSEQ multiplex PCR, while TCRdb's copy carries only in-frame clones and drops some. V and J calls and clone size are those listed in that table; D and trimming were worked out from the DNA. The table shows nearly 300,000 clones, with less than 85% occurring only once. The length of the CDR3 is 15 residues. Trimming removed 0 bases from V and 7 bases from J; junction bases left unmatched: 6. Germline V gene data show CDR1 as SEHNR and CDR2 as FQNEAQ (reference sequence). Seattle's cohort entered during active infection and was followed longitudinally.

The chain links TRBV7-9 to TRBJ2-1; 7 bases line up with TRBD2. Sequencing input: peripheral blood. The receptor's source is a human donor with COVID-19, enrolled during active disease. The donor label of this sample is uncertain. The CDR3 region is CASSLAGGPQNEQFF. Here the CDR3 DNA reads TGTGCCAGCAGCTTAGCGGGAGGGCCACAGAATGAGCAGTTCTTC. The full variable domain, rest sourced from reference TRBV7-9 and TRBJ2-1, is DTGVSQNPRHKITKRGQNVTFRCDPISEHNRLYWYRQTLGQGPEFLTYFQNEAQLEKSRLLSDRFSAERPKGSFSTLEIQRTEQGDSAMYLCASSLAGGPQNEQFFGPGTRLTVL.